Listed below are T cell receptor beta chains from one sample, sequenced in a study of blood T cell repertoires in COVID-19. Produced via immunoSEQ multiplex PCR; TCRdb's table is partial and in-frame only. The repertoire holds 65,000 to 70,000 clones, with about 81% as singletons. Source material: peripheral blood. Receptor source: a human donor in a cohort sampled during active COVID-19. Each CDR3 is given with its conserved first and last residue.

V,J,CDR3
TRBV6-1,TRBJ2-3,CASGDGTPDPAQYF
TRBV7-6,TRBJ2-5,CASSASGSGETQYF
TRBV28,TRBJ2-7,CASTHRDRAYEQYF
TRBV10-3,TRBJ1-5,CAISAGREGQPQHF
TRBV7-8,TRBJ2-1,CASSLASGAYNEQFF
TRBV6-2/TRBV6-3,TRBJ1-1,CASSRDRDNTEAFF
TRBV28,TRBJ1-2,CASSSGGYTF
TRBV5-3,TRBJ2-1,CARSLGREKGNEQFF
TRBV5-1,TRBJ2-1,CASSFLGGLAKDNEQFF
TRBV28,TRBJ1-1,CASKTGGFDTEAFF
TRBV10-3,TRBJ2-1,CAISFSGEGEQFF
TRBV12-3/TRBV12-4,TRBJ2-5,CASSPRQGETQYF
TRBV7-6,TRBJ2-7,CASSPDFARPPGDEQYF
TRBV5-1,TRBJ2-2,CASSYQTSNTGELFF
TRBV9,TRBJ2-1,CASSLGGEDEQFF
TRBV19,TRBJ2-7,CASTLPSYEQYF
TRBV27,TRBJ1-6,CASRNRRGEGSPLHF
TRBV19,TRBJ1-6,CASSIRPLSSYNSPLHF
TRBV7-2,TRBJ1-2,CASSLPSDSLGYTF
TRBV5-1,TRBJ2-3,CASSRAVQGRADTQYF
TRBV27,TRBJ1-1,CASRSIQGIAFF
TRBV7-3,TRBJ2-1,CASSPRLAGLNEQFF